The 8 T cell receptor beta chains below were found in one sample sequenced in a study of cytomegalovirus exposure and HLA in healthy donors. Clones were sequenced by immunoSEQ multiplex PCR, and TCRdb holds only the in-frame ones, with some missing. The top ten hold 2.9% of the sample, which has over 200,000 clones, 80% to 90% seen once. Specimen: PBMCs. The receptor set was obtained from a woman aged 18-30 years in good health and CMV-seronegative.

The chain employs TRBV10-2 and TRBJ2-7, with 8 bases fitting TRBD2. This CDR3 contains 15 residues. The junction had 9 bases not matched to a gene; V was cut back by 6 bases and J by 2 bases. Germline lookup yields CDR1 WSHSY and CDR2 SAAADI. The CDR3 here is CASSTRTSRAYEQYF. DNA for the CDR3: TGCGCCAGCAGCACCCGGACTAGCAGAGCCTACGAGCAGTACTTC.

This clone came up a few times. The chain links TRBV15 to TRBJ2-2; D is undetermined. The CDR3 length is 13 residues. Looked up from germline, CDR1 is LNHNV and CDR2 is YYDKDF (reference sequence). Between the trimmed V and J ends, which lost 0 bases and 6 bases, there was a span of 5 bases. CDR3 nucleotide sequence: TGTGCCACCAGCAGAGATTTCTCCGGGGAGCTGTTTTTT. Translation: CATSRDFSGELFF.

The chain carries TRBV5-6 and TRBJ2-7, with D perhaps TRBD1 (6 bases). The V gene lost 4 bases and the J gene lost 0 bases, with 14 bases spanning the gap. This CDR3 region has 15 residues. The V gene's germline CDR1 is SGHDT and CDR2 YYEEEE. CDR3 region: CASSNGTSSSYEQYF. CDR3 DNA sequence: TGTGCCAGCAGCAACGGGACATCAAGCTCCTACGAGCAGTACTTC.

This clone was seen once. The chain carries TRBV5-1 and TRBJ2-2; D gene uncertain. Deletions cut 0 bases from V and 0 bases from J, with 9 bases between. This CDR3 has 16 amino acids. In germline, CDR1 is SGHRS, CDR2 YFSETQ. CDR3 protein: CASSLGGRTNTGELFF. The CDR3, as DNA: TGCGCCAGCAGCTTGGGTGGCAGGACGAACACCGGGGAGCTGTTTTTT.

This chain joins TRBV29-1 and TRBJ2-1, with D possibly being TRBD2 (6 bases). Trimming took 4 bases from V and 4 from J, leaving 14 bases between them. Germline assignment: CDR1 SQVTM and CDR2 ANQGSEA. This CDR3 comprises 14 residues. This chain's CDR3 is CSVGGTQRYNEQFF. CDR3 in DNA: TGCAGCGTTGGGGGGACTCAAAGGTACAATGAGCAGTTCTTC.

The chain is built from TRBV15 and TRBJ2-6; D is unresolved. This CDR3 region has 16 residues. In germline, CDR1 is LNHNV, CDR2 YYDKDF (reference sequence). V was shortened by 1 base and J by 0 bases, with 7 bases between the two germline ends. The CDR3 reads CATSRAGRSGANVLTF. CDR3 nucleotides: TGTGCCACCAGCAGAGCGGGTCGCTCTGGGGCCAACGTCCTGACTTTC.

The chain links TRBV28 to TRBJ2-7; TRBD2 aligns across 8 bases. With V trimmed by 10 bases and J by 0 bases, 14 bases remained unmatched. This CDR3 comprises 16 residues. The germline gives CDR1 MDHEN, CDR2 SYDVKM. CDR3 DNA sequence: TGTGCCACCATGGGAAGGAGACTAGCGAGCTCCTACGAGCAGTACTTC. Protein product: CATMGRRLASSYEQYF.

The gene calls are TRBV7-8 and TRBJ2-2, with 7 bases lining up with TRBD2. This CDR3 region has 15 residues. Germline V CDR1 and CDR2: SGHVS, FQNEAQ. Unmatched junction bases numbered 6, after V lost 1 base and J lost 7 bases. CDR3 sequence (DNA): TGTGCCAGCAGCTTAGAAGGCGGGAGTGGCGGGGAGCTGTTTTTT. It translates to CASSLEGGSGGELFF.